The 21 T cell receptor beta chains below all came from one sample that was sequenced in a study of T cell responses to AZD1222 COVID-19 vaccine. Only in-frame clones appear in the TCRdb table, and some are missing; sequencing was by immunoSEQ multiplex PCR. This table holds approximately 160,000 clones, more than 70% found once. The material was peripheral blood, obtained on day 0 of AZD1222 vaccination. The receptors stem from an adult in good health.

The chain uses TRBV6-6 and TRBJ2-3; 12 bases agree with TRBD1. The CDR3 runs 15 residues. Germline V CDR1 and CDR2: MNHNY, SVGAGI (reference sequence). J was trimmed by 3 bases and V by 7 bases; bases with no gene match: 5. The DNA of the CDR3 is TGTGCCAGCATTAGGGACAGGGGGCGAACAGATACGCAGTATTTT. Translation: CASIRDRGRTDTQYF.

J is TRBJ2-2 and V is TRBV19; a weak D match, TRBD2 (5 bases). The CDR3 covers 15 residues. The germline V gene encodes CDR1 LNHDA and CDR2 SQIVND (reference sequence). Trimming pared 4 bases from V and 8 bases from J, leaving 17 bases between. The CDR3 coding sequence is TGTGCCAGTAGTAATTCCCGGAGGCAAAGGGGGGAGCTGTTTTTT. Its protein product is CASSNSRRQRGELFF.

The J gene is TRBJ2-7, the V gene TRBV27, with TRBD2 matching over 7 bases. V was pared by 4 bases and J by 5 bases, with 14 bases of the junction left unmatched. The CDR3 sequence is 16 residues long. Per germline, CDR1 MNHEY and CDR2 SMNVEV (reference sequence). In nucleotides, the CDR3 is TGTGCCAGCAGTTCCCCCTGGAGGGAGGGCCTGAACGAGCAGTACTTC. This encodes CASSSPWREGLNEQYF.

The chain links TRBV10-3 to TRBJ1-2; D unresolved. The CDR3 is 11 residues long. CDR1 ENHRY and CDR2 SYGVKD come from the germline V gene. The V and J ends lost 3 bases and 5 bases respectively, with 4 bases between them. For the CDR3, the DNA is TGTGCCATCAGTGATGGGTATGGCTACACCTTC. It codes for CAISDGYGYTF.

The chain couples TRBV7-2 to TRBJ2-5; no reliable D call. Germline CDR1 is SGHTA and CDR2 is FQGNSA. V shed 2 bases and J shed 5 bases, with 15 bases lying between them. This CDR3 contains 15 residues. This CDR3 is CASSLNPLRTETQYF. In DNA, the CDR3 is TGTGCCAGCAGCTTAAACCCCCTCAGGACGGAGACCCAGTACTTC.

J is TRBJ1-1 and V is TRBV6-2 or TRBV6-3; unclear D gene. This CDR3 spans 11 amino acids. Trimming removed 5 bases from V and 11 bases from J, with 12 bases in between. Looked up from germline, CDR1 is MNHEY and CDR2 is SVGEGT. This chain's CDR3 is CASSADVGAFF. The CDR3 bases are TGTGCCAGCAGTGCGGACGTGGGGGCTTTCTTT.

The chain is built from TRBV5-6 and TRBJ1-4; a weak D match, TRBD1 (6 bases). With 2 bases removed from V and 8 bases from J, the gap between germline ends came to 10 bases. Germline lookup yields CDR1 SGHDT and CDR2 YYEEEE. The CDR3 is made up of 13 amino acids. The CDR3 loop is CASSLGGHEKLFF. The CDR3 nucleotides read TGTGCCAGCAGCTTAGGGGGTCACGAAAAACTGTTTTTT.

The V call is TRBV27, the J call TRBJ2-3; TRBD1 or TRBD2 may be the D gene (5 bases each). Trimming removed 0 bases at V and 1 base at J, with 8 bases between. The CDR3 has 15 amino acids. CDR1 is MNHEY, CDR2 SMNVEV, per germline (reference sequence). DNA for the CDR3: TGTGCCAGCAGTTTATCGACAGCGGGCACAGATACGCAGTATTTT. It is translated as CASSLSTAGTDTQYF.

This chain links TRBV19 with TRBJ1-5; D might be TRBD1 (5 bases). The CDR3 has 15 amino acids. Deletions cut 5 bases from V and 3 bases from J, with 14 bases between. Per the germline V gene, CDR1 is LNHDA and CDR2 is SQIVND (reference sequence). CDR3 residues: CASSFQGQDNQPQHF. CDR3 bases: TGTGCCAGTAGTTTCCAGGGCCAGGACAATCAGCCCCAGCATTTT.

The chain uses TRBV27 and TRBJ2-5, with a tentative D call TRBD1 (6 bases). V dropped 5 bases and J dropped 2 bases, with 9 bases sitting between them. Germline CDR1 reads MNHEY; CDR2 reads SMNVEV (reference sequence). The CDR3 covers 13 residues. For the CDR3, the DNA is TGTGCCAGCAGTCTTGGACAGCAAGAGACCCAGTACTTC. Protein sequence: CASSLGQQETQYF.

The chain joins TRBV7-4 to TRBJ2-1; the match to TRBD2 covers 9 bases. This CDR3 contains 15 residues. Germline V gives CDR1 SGHVT, CDR2 SQSDAQ. V gave up 6 bases and J gave up 3 bases; unmatched junction bases: 6. CDR3 sequence reads: CASRPLAGCYNEQFF. In DNA form, the CDR3 reads TGTGCCAGCAGGCCACTAGCGGGCTGCTACAATGAGCAGTTCTTC.

The J gene is TRBJ1-1, the V gene TRBV6-1; the match to TRBD1 covers 10 bases. The V segment lost 4 bases and the J segment 1 base; nucleotides outside the gene matches: 6. This CDR3 spans 16 amino acids. Looked up from germline, CDR1 is MNHNS and CDR2 is SASEGT. The CDR3 here is CASSVDRGLGNTEAFF. The DNA of the CDR3 is TGTGCCAGCAGTGTCGACAGGGGGCTGGGGAACACTGAAGCTTTCTTT.

The rearrangement joins TRBV6-5 to TRBJ1-2; D perhaps matches TRBD1 (6 bases). V was clipped by 6 bases and J by 13 bases, with 24 bases between them. The germline V gene encodes CDR1 MNHEY and CDR2 SVGAGI. The CDR3 consists of 14 residues. The CDR3 region has the DNA TGTGCCAGCAGCCTGACAGGTCCCGCAGCCGTCCGCACCTTC. The encoded protein is CASSLTGPAAVRTF.

This clone appeared a single time. The chain couples TRBV5-6 to TRBJ2-1, with no clear D. Germline CDR1 SGHDT, CDR2 YYEEEE. The germline V and J ends were trimmed by 1 base and 4 bases, with 15 bases remaining between them. CDR3 length equals 16 residues. The CDR3, as DNA: TGTGCCAGCAGCTTGATAACGAGACTCACTTACAATGAGCAGTTCTTC. This translates into CASSLITRLTYNEQFF.

This clone was observed once. V gene TRBV19 combines with J gene TRBJ2-1, with D maybe TRBD2 (5 bases). The V gene's germline CDR1 is LNHDA and CDR2 SQIVND (reference sequence). Trimming removed 5 bases from V and 3 bases from J, with 26 bases in between. The CDR3 consists of 19 residues. CDR3 sequence (DNA): TGTGCCAGTAGTCGAACGCGGGTCCCGCCACCCTCTATCTACAATGAGCAGTTCTTC. Translating gives CASSRTRVPPPSIYNEQFF. Combining the CDR3 with reference TRBV19 and TRBJ2-1 gives the whole variable domain DGGITQSPKYLFRKEGQNVTLSCEQNLNHDAMYWYRQDPGQGLRLIYYSQIVNDFQKGDIAEGYSVSREKKESFPLTVTSAQKNPTAFYLCASSRTRVPPPSIYNEQFFGPGTRLTVL.

CDR3 loop: CASSLDAGPSNDEQYF. CDR3 nucleotide sequence: TGCGCCAGCAGCTTGGATGCGGGCCCCTCCAACGACGAGCAGTACTTC. This sequence joins TRBV5-1 and TRBJ2-7; the D gene is possibly TRBD2 (5 bases). Germline V gives CDR1 SGHRS, CDR2 YFSETQ. This CDR3 region has 16 residues. The V and J ends lost 0 bases and 5 bases respectively, with 18 bases between them.

The gene calls are TRBV29-1 and TRBJ2-4; D remains ambiguous. V was trimmed by 5 bases and J by 10 bases, leaving 12 bases between them. The germline CDR1 and CDR2 sequences are SQVTM and ANQGSEA. The CDR3 is made up of 11 amino acids. CDR3 DNA: TGCAGCGTTCGTGGCATAGGTATTCAGTACTTC. This sequence encodes CSVRGIGIQYF.

In regard to this clone: The sample holds other DNA sequences that translate to the same CDR3. V is TRBV19 and J is TRBJ1-1, with a tentative D call TRBD1 (5 bases). V was clipped by 4 bases and J by 1 base, with 7 bases between them. The CDR3 is made up of 13 amino acids. Germline V gene sequence: CDR1 LNHDA, CDR2 SQIVND (reference sequence). The CDR3: CASSRGQNTEAFF. The CDR3 DNA is TGTGCCAGTAGTAGAGGACAGAACACTGAAGCTTTCTTT.

This rearrangement joins TRBV5-4 to TRBJ2-7, with D possibly being TRBD1 or TRBD2 (5 bases each). V was cut by 4 bases and J by 5 bases, with 19 bases left in between. The germline V gene encodes CDR1 SGHNT and CDR2 YYREEE (reference sequence). CDR3 length: 15 amino acids. The CDR3 loop reads CASSDMGVGLDEQYF. DNA for the CDR3: TGTGCCAGCAGCGACATGGGGGTGGGGCTGGACGAGCAGTACTTC.

In this sample, this clone turned up once. The genes are TRBV11-3 and TRBJ2-1, with D possibly being TRBD2 (6 bases). V was trimmed by 5 bases and J by 9 bases, leaving 17 bases between them. Germline V lookup: CDR1 SGHNT, CDR2 YENEEA. The CDR3 is 14 residues long. The CDR3 region is CASSIRLVSIEQFF. The CDR3 DNA reads as TGTGCCAGCAGCATACGACTAGTATCGATTGAGCAGTTCTTC.

V and J are TRBV9 and TRBJ2-1; the match to TRBD2 covers 8 bases. The CDR3 consists of 16 residues. V was pared by 0 bases and J by 2 bases, with 4 bases of the junction left unmatched. CDR1 and CDR2 from the germline V gene are SGDLS and YYNGEE. CDR3 in DNA: TGTGCCAGCAGCGTAGACCCAGCGGGAGCCTACAATGAGCAGTTCTTC. It is translated as CASSVDPAGAYNEQFF.